The clone carrying this TCR beta chain was seen more than once but under ten times. Its target is unknown. Germline V gene data show CDR1 as MNHNS and CDR2 as SASEGT. CDR3 size: 15 residues. With V trimmed by 8 bases and J by 10 bases, 14 bases remained unmatched. The PBMCs had their origin in 10 ml of fresh peripheral blood. The entry originates in a study of T cells in Graves' hyperthyroidism and ophthalmopathy. Findings and limits, study-wide: It was a median around seven months before onset that the model predicted ophthalmopathy. Expanded thyroid clonotypes (above 0.001) were mostly also found in blood.

The investigators amplified TCR beta CDR3 regions from RNA transcripts. The HTBI primer set served for first-round RT-PCR of the TCR CDR3. TCRdb analysed the multiplex PCR reads with MiXCR anew, one entry per CDR3 protein. The sample records 380,000 or so distinct CDR3 sequences, about 13% being singletons. The sample comprised blood. The source is a young man with Graves' hyperthyroidism that later progressed to Graves' ophthalmopathy. The V gene is TRBV6-1, the J gene TRBJ1-6; 7 bases agree with TRBD1. The CDR3 DNA is TGTGCCAGCGACAGGGAACGGGGGGCGGAATCACCCCTCCACTTT. Translating gives CASDRERGAESPLHF.